This T cell receptor (beta chain) was documented in a study of cytomegalovirus exposure and HLA in healthy donors. Whole-study context: A data release that came early held around 85 million unique TCRs from HLA-typed donors. The study's findings and limits: In a later analysis, V- and J-gene trimming of beta chains associated with a DCLRE1C missense variant, replicated independently. Confirmation in vitro established that a few CMV-associated chains were specific for CMV antigens. With DRB1 most and HLA-C fewest, TCR association rates differed between HLA loci in a later analysis.

This clone turned up a few times. What it binds is not known. 13 Jbeta primers and 60 Vbeta primers were used for the PCR. Assay used: immunoSEQ multiplex PCR; TCRdb lists only in-frame clones, some missing. Among approximately 100,000 clones, around 80% were seen once, and the ten largest hold 2% to 3%. CDR1 is ENHRY, CDR2 SYGVKD, per germline. Trimming removed 5 bases at V and 3 bases at J, with 8 bases between. The CDR3 runs 12 residues. This sequence was found in a man aged 35 to 55 in good health and CMV-seronegative. Sequencing was performed on PBMCs. The chain couples TRBV10-3 to TRBJ2-7, with a weak D call TRBD1 (6 bases). As DNA, the CDR3 is TGTGCCATCAGTCGGGACAACTACGAGCAGTACTTC. It translates to CAISRDNYEQYF.